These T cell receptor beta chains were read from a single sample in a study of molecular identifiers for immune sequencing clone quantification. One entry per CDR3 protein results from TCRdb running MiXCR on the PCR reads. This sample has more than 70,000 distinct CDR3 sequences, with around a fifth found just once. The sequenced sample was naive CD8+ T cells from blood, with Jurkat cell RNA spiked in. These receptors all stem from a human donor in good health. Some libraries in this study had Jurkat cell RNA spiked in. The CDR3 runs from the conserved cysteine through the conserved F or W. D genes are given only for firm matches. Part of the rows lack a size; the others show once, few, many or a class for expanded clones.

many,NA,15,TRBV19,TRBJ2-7,CASSIAGGRFYEQYF,TGTGCCAGTAGTATAGCAGGGGGGCGATTCTACGAGCAGTACTTC
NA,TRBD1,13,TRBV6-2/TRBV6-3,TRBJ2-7,CASSYSTGNEQYF,TGTGCCAGCAGTTACTCGACAGGGAACGAGCAGTACTTC
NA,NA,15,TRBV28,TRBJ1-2,CASSLRSDGLYGYTF,TGTGCCAGCAGTTTACGCTCCGACGGCCTCTATGGCTACACCTTC
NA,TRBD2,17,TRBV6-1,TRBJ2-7,CASSELLAGGGSYEQYF,TGTGCCAGCAGTGAACTCCTAGCGGGAGGTGGTTCCTACGAGCAGTACTTC
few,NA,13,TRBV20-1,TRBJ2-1,CSARDMSYNEQFF,TGCAGTGCTAGAGATATGTCGTACAATGAGCAGTTCTTC
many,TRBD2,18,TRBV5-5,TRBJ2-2,CASSSGTSGSRGTGELFF,TGTGCCAGCAGCTCGGGGACTAGCGGGAGTCGCGGCACCGGGGAGCTGTTTTTT
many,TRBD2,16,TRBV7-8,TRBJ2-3,CASSSGTSGGIDTQYF,TGTGCCAGCAGTTCCGGGACTAGCGGGGGAATTGATACGCAGTATTTT
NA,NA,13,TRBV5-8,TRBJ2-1,CASSLGAFNEQFF,TGTGCCAGCAGCTTGGGTGCCTTCAATGAGCAGTTCTTC
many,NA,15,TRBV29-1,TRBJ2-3,CSARGMGREGDTQYF,TGCAGCGCCCGGGGAATGGGCAGGGAAGGGGATACGCAGTATTTT
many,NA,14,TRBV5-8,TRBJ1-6,CASRAGTGVSPLHF,TGTGCCAGCAGAGCCGGGACGGGGGTTTCACCCCTCCACTTT
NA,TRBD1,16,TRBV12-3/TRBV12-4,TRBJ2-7,CASSFGTGRPLGEQYF,TGTGCCAGCAGTTTTGGGACAGGGCGACCCTTGGGGGAGCAGTACTTC
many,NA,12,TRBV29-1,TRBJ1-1,CSAGRGEAEAFF,TGCAGCGCAGGAAGGGGGGAGGCTGAAGCTTTCTTT
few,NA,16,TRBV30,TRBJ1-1,CAWSDPPGRVGTEAFF,TGTGCCTGGAGTGACCCCCCAGGGAGGGTGGGAACTGAAGCTTTCTTT
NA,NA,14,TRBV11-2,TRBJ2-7,CASSSMGLPREQYF,TGTGCCAGCAGCTCCATGGGCCTCCCGAGGGAGCAGTACTTC
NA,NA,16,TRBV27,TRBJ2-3,CASSPEPSYSTDTQYF,TGTGCCAGCAGTCCTGAACCATCTTATAGCACAGATACGCAGTATTTT
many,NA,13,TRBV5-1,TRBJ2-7,CASSLVQGYEQYF,TGCGCCAGCAGCTTGGTACAGGGCTACGAGCAGTACTTC
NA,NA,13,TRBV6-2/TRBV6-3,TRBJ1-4,CAGNFGVYEKLFF,TGCGCCGGCAATTTCGGGGTCTACGAAAAACTGTTTTTT
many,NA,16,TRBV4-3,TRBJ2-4,CASSTGFGLAKNIQYF,TGCGCCAGCAGCACAGGGTTTGGATTAGCCAAAAACATTCAGTACTTC
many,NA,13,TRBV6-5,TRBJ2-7,CASGLRTAYEQYF,TGTGCCAGCGGCTTAAGGACTGCCTACGAGCAGTACTTC
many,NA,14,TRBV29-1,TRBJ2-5,CSVEDGGLQETQYF,TGCAGCGTTGAGGACGGGGGCCTCCAAGAGACCCAGTACTTC
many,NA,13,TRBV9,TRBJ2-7,CASSVQPGPEQYF,TGTGCCAGCAGCGTTCAACCAGGGCCCGAGCAGTACTTC
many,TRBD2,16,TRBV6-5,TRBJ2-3,CASSAGTSGSLDTQYF,TGTGCCAGCAGTGCCGGGACTAGCGGGAGTTTAGATACGCAGTATTTT
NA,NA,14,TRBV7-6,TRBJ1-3,CASSSHDAGNTIYF,TGTGCCAGCAGCTCTCACGATGCTGGAAACACCATATATTTT
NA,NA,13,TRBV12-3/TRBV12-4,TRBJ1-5,CASSFGTVQPQHF,TGTGCCAGCAGTTTTGGCACGGTTCAGCCCCAGCATTTT
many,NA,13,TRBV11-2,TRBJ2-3,CASSPISVDTQYF,TGTGCCAGCAGCCCGATTAGTGTAGATACGCAGTATTTT
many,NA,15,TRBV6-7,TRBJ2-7,CASSYWFRGPHGQYF,TGTGCCAGCAGTTATTGGTTCAGGGGCCCCCACGGGCAGTACTTC
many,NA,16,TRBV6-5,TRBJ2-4,CASSYGASAHKNIQYF,TGTGCCAGCAGTTACGGGGCTAGCGCTCACAAAAACATTCAGTACTTC
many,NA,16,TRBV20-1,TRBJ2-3,CSARDRAGTSTDTQYF,TGCAGTGCTAGAGATCGCGCGGGTACTAGCACAGATACGCAGTATTTT
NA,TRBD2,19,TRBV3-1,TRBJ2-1,CASGQISKAPSGEGDEQFF,TGTGCCAGCGGCCAGATCTCCAAGGCGCCTAGCGGGGAAGGGGATGAGCAGTTCTTC
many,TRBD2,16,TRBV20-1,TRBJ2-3,CSARDLLRGATDTQYF,TGCAGTGCTAGAGATTTACTGCGGGGGGCCACAGATACGCAGTATTTT
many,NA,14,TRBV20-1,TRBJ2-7,CSARDMDGVVEQYF,TGCAGTGCTAGAGACATGGACGGGGTGGTAGAGCAGTACTTC
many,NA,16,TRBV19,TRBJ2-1,CASSIATRGFYNEQFF,TGTGCCAGTAGTATAGCCACTCGCGGTTTCTACAATGAGCAGTTCTTC
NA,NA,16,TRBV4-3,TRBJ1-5,CASSQDWVQNNQPQHF,TGCGCCAGCAGCCAAGATTGGGTACAGAACAATCAGCCCCAGCATTTT
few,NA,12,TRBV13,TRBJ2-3,CASSLAGKEQYF,TGTGCCAGCAGCTTAGCCGGAAAGGAGCAGTATTTT
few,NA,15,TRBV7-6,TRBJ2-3,CASSLLGGAIGTQYF,TGTGCCAGCAGCTTATTAGGGGGGGCGATTGGTACGCAGTATTTT
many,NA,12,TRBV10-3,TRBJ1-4,CAISSDEWKLFF,TGTGCCATCAGCTCGGACGAGTGGAAACTGTTTTTT
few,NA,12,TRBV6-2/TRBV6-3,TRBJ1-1,CASRFPNTEAFF,TGTGCCAGCAGATTCCCAAACACTGAAGCTTTCTTT
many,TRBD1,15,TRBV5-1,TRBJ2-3,CASSLGQGNTDTQYF,TGCGCCAGCAGTCTCGGACAGGGCAACACAGATACGCAGTATTTT
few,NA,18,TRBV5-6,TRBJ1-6,CASSLGAQPGPYNSPLHF,TGTGCCAGCAGCTTGGGGGCCCAACCGGGACCGTATAATTCACCCCTCCACTTT
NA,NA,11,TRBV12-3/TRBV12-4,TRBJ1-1,CASSANTEAFF,TGTGCCAGCAGCGCCAACACTGAAGCTTTCTTT